This T cell receptor (beta chain) was recorded in a study of post-analysis software for immune sequencing data. About this clonotype itself: Its specificity is not known. A read error is possible here, since a much larger clone lies one base away.

Overall study results and limits: TRBV segments more frequent in patients than in controls numbered five and included TRBV5-6, TRBV5-1 and TRBV20-1. Samples from one preparation batch, clustered by F measure, grouped strongly together. For normalized Chao1 diversity, multiple sclerosis patients scored significantly lower than controls did.

Germline V gives CDR1 SGHRS, CDR2 YFSETQ. The CDR3 loop spans 13 amino acids. The library was made from cDNA and included unique molecular identifiers. A single record per CDR3 protein comes from TCRdb applying MiXCR to the PCR reads. The repertoire holds 500,000 to 600,000 distinct CDR3 sequences, with roughly 47% as singletons. The chain uses TRBV5-1 and TRBJ2-3, with D possibly matching TRBD1 (6 bases). Sequencing was performed on blood. This clonotype was obtained from a girl aged 5-17 years with multiple sclerosis. CDR3 sequence (DNA): TGCGCCGGCAGCTTGGGGGCCACAGATACGCAGTATTTT. Translation: CAGSLGATDTQYF. The variable domain in full, completed from reference TRBV5-1 and TRBJ2-3, reads KAGVTQTPRYLIKTRGQQVTLSCSPISGHRSVSWYQQTPGQGLQFLFEYFSETQRNKGNFPGRFSGRQFSNSRSEMNVSTLELGDSALYLCAGSLGATDTQYFGPGTRLTVL.